Listed below are T cell receptor beta chains from one sample, sequenced in a study of PD-L1 blockade in urothelial cancer. Sequenced by immunoSEQ multiplex PCR; TCRdb stores in-frame clones only, minus some. The repertoire holds tens of thousands of clones, roughly 82% seen once, with more than 8% in the top ten. The starting material was PBMCs, obtained around atezolizumab (anti-PD-L1) treatment. Receptors originate from a man aged 70 or older with urothelial cancer. CDR3s include the opening cysteine and the closing phenylalanine or tryptophan. Fields, in order: D gene, clone size, J gene, CDR3 length, V gene, CDR3 protein, CDR3 DNA. A D gene is named only where the DNA matches it firmly. Expanded clones are given a class, and other clones once, few, many or no size at all.

TRBD1 - TRBJ1-2 14 TRBV28 CASSFPDRGDGYTF TGTGCCAGCAGTTTCCCGGACAGGGGAGACGGCTACACCTTC
- - TRBJ2-1 14 TRBV5-8 CASSRRGSYNEQFF TGTGCCAGCAGCCGGCGAGGGTCCTACAATGAGCAGTTCTTC
- - TRBJ2-1 14 TRBV6-5 CASSYRRTNNEQFF TGTGCCAGCAGTTACAGGAGGACCAACAATGAGCAGTTCTTC
- - TRBJ1-2 14 TRBV6-4 CASSERQTGQGYTF TGTGCCAGCAGTGAAAGGCAGACAGGTCAAGGCTACACCTTC
- - TRBJ1-1 15 TRBV11-3 CASSLFTVSNTEAFF TGTGCCAGCAGCTTATTTACAGTATCGAACACTGAAGCTTTCTTT
- - TRBJ1-4 12 TRBV6-5 CASSRTGGKLFF TGTGCCAGCAGTAGGACTGGGGGGAAACTGTTTTTT
- - TRBJ2-7 12 TRBV11-2 CASSHTGYEQYF TGTGCCAGCAGCCACACAGGGTACGAGCAGTACTTC
- - TRBJ2-1 15 TRBV5-1 CASSLAEQGFDEQFF TGCGCCAGCAGCTTGGCCGAACAGGGATTCGATGAGCAGTTCTTC
TRBD1 - TRBJ2-3 16 TRBV6-6 CASSGLRDRPTDTQYF TGTGCCAGCAGTGGCCTCCGGGACAGACCCACAGATACGCAGTATTTT
TRBD2 - TRBJ2-5 15 TRBV19 CASSIRLAGEETQYF TGTGCCAGTAGTATTCGACTAGCGGGAGAAGAGACCCAGTACTTC
TRBD1 - TRBJ2-5 14 TRBV2 CASSQQGFQETQYF TGTGCCAGCAGTCAACAGGGGTTTCAAGAGACCCAGTACTTC
- - TRBJ2-2 14 TRBV29-1 CSVEQGQGTGELFF TGCAGCGTTGAACAGGGACAAGGCACCGGGGAGCTGTTTTTT
TRBD2 - TRBJ2-7 16 TRBV5-1 CASSLGGTSGNYEQYF TGCGCCAGCAGCTTGGGCGGGACTAGCGGGAACTACGAGCAGTACTTC
TRBD1 - TRBJ2-1 16 TRBV19 CASSRRPGQDLDEQFF TGTGCCAGTAGTAGGAGACCGGGACAGGATCTGGATGAGCAGTTCTTC
TRBD1 - TRBJ1-5 15 TRBV5-6 CASSLARGRDQPQHF TGTGCCAGCAGCTTGGCGAGGGGGCGCGATCAGCCCCAGCATTTT
TRBD2 - TRBJ2-2 17 TRBV7-3 CASSTPAGALNTGELFF TGTGCCAGCAGCACCCCAGCGGGGGCTCTGAACACCGGGGAGCTGTTTTTT
- - TRBJ2-3 13 TRBV6-6 CASSYERTDTQYF TGTGCCAGCAGTTACGAGCGCACAGATACGCAGTATTTT
- once TRBJ1-1 15 TRBV5-1 CASSLEGRRDTEAFF TGCGCCAGCAGCTTGGAAGGCAGGCGGGATACTGAAGCTTTCTTT
- - TRBJ2-2 15 TRBV5-4 CASSSPGHYTGELFF TGTGCCAGCAGCTCGCCGGGACACTACACCGGGGAGCTGTTTTTT
TRBD2 once TRBJ2-1 16 TRBV9 CASSARTSGTYNEQFF TGTGCCAGCAGCGCGCGAACTAGCGGTACCTACAATGAGCAGTTCTTC
- - TRBJ2-2 12 TRBV9 CASSVGNGELFF TGTGCCAGCAGCGTAGGTAACGGGGAGCTGTTTTTT
- - TRBJ2-1 16 TRBV4-1 CASSQETASSYNEQFF TGCGCCAGCAGCCAAGAGACAGCAAGCTCCTACAATGAGCAGTTCTTC
TRBD2 - TRBJ2-1 17 TRBV4-1 CASSQEGERGVRNEQFF TGCGCCAGCAGCCAAGAGGGGGAGCGGGGGGTTAGGAATGAGCAGTTCTTC
TRBD2 - TRBJ2-3 16 TRBV7-2 CASSLVGGGGTDTQYF TGTGCCAGCAGCTTAGTTGGCGGGGGGGGCACAGATACGCAGTATTTT
TRBD1 once TRBJ2-5 13 TRBV18 CASSPDREETQYF TGTGCCAGCTCACCGGACAGGGAGGAGACCCAGTACTTC
TRBD1 - TRBJ1-2 13 TRBV5-4 CASSPGQYYGYTF TGTGCCAGCAGCCCGGGACAGTACTATGGCTACACCTTC
- - TRBJ1-2 15 TRBV11-2 CASSRGDGGNYGYTF TGTGCCAGCAGCCGAGGAGATGGAGGGAACTATGGCTACACCTTC
- - TRBJ2-3 16 TRBV5-4 CASSPGQLTSTDTQYF TGTGCCAGCAGCCCGGGACAACTAACTAGCACAGATACGCAGTATTTT
TRBD2 - TRBJ2-3 18 TRBV4-3 CASSQVSGTSGSTDTQYF TGCGCCAGCAGCCAGGTTTCCGGGACTAGCGGGAGCACAGATACGCAGTATTTT
TRBD2 - TRBJ2-7 15 TRBV5-1 CASSLQLAGVDEQYF TGCGCCAGCAGCTTGCAACTAGCGGGAGTCGACGAGCAGTACTTC
- - TRBJ1-5 14 TRBV11-2 CASSLGGVRQPQHF TGTGCCAGCAGCTTAGGGGGGGTGAGGCAGCCCCAGCATTTT
TRBD1 - TRBJ2-3 14 TRBV7-7 CASSLGTGPDTQYF TGTGCCAGCAGCCTAGGGACAGGTCCAGATACGCAGTATTTT
TRBD1 - TRBJ2-1 16 TRBV5-1 CASFATGGLHYNEQFF TGCGCCAGCTTCGCTACAGGGGGCCTTCACTACAATGAGCAGTTCTTC
TRBD1 - TRBJ2-1 14 TRBV25-1 CASSRTGTPNEQFF TGTGCCAGCAGTAGGACAGGGACCCCCAATGAGCAGTTCTTC
- - TRBJ2-3 17 TRBV7-9 CASSLTDRRTEQDTQYF TGTGCCAGCAGCTTAACGGACAGACGGACGGAGCAAGATACGCAGTATTTT
- once TRBJ2-2 15 TRBV5-6 CASSLDGSYTGELFF TGTGCCAGCAGCTTGGATGGGAGTTACACCGGGGAGCTGTTTTTT
- - TRBJ2-3 14 TRBV6-6 CASSYGLGQDTQYF TGTGCCAGCAGTTACGGCCTAGGACAAGATACGCAGTATTTT
- - TRBJ1-1 14 TRBV5-1 CASSSREGNTEAFF TGCGCCAGCAGCTCCAGGGAGGGGAACACTGAAGCTTTCTTT
TRBD2 - TRBJ2-3 16 TRBV2 CASSPLSGSSEDTQYF TGTGCCAGCAGTCCCCTTAGCGGGAGTTCGGAAGATACGCAGTATTTT
- - TRBJ2-1 15 TRBV6-5 CASRPSGSSYNEQFF TGTGCCAGCAGACCCAGCGGGTCCTCCTACAATGAGCAGTTCTTC
- - TRBJ2-3 13 TRBV6-1 CASELARADTQYF TGTGCCAGCGAGCTAGCTAGGGCAGATACGCAGTATTTT
- few TRBJ2-7 13 TRBV19 CASSPGSSGEQYF TGTGCCAGTAGTCCGGGATCTTCAGGAGAGCAGTACTTC
- - TRBJ2-2 16 TRBV4-3 CASSQDPQGTTGELFF TGCGCCAGCAGCCAAGATCCCCAGGGGACCACCGGGGAGCTGTTTTTT
TRBD1 - TRBJ1-4 15 TRBV4-1 CASSQRQGAGEKLFF TGCGCCAGCAGCCAGAGACAGGGGGCGGGGGAAAAACTGTTTTTT
- - TRBJ2-6 16 TRBV21-1 CASSKSAVPGANVLTF TGTGCCAGCAGCAAATCCGCAGTCCCTGGGGCCAACGTCCTGACTTTC
TRBD2 - TRBJ2-1 16 TRBV4-1 CASSQDPGGGYNEQFF TGCGCCAGCAGCCAAGATCCGGGAGGGGGTTACAATGAGCAGTTCTTC
TRBD2 - TRBJ2-3 15 TRBV18 CASSGSGADTDTQYF TGTGCCAGCTCTGGGAGCGGGGCGGACACAGATACGCAGTATTTT
TRBD1 - TRBJ2-5 13 TRBV28 CASSWAGGETQYF TGTGCCAGCAGTTGGGCAGGGGGTGAGACCCAGTACTTC
TRBD1 - TRBJ2-1 16 TRBV5-4 CASSSTKDRTHNEQFF TGTGCCAGCAGCTCGACAAAGGACAGGACCCACAATGAGCAGTTCTTC
TRBD1 - TRBJ2-2 14 TRBV18 CASSQGQSTGELFF TGTGCCAGCTCACAGGGACAGAGCACCGGGGAGCTGTTTTTT
TRBD1 - TRBJ1-2 14 TRBV19 CASSIETGSYGYTF TGTGCCAGTAGTATCGAGACAGGGAGCTATGGCTACACCTTC